Listed below are T cell receptor beta chains from one sample, sequenced in a study of blood T cell repertoires in COVID-19. TCRdb's copy holds only in-frame clones and misses some; the assay was immunoSEQ multiplex PCR. This table has roughly 130,000 clones, over 85% appearing once. Input material: peripheral blood. These receptors were taken from a man aged 55 to 69 with COVID-19, enrolled during active disease. The CDR3 runs from the conserved cysteine through the conserved F or W. A D gene is named only where the DNA matches it firmly. Where a row states a size, it is once, few, many or the class of an expanded clone; other rows omit it.

V gene	clone size	J gene	D gene	CDR3 protein	CDR3 DNA
TRBV5-1	NA	TRBJ2-1	NA	CASSLLIGTKNNEQFF	TGCGCCAGCAGCTTGCTTATCGGGACAAAGAACAATGAGCAGTTCTTC
TRBV7-2	NA	TRBJ2-7	NA	CSPRTYEQYF	TGTAGCCCGAGGACCTACGAGCAGTACTTC
TRBV6-5	NA	TRBJ2-5	NA	CASSSPGKAETQYF	TGTGCCAGCAGTTCTCCAGGGAAAGCGGAGACCCAGTACTTC
TRBV9	NA	TRBJ1-1	NA	CASSVDSEASRAFF	TGTGCCAGCAGCGTCGATTCAGAGGCAAGTCGGGCTTTCTTT
TRBV5-1	NA	TRBJ2-7	TRBD2	CASSLRTSGGNEQYF	TGCGCCAGCAGCTTACGGACTAGCGGGGGCAACGAGCAGTACTTC
TRBV15	NA	TRBJ2-1	NA	CATSRAESGTYNEQFF	TGTGCCACCAGCAGAGCGGAGAGCGGAACCTACAATGAGCAGTTCTTC
TRBV5-6	NA	TRBJ2-1	TRBD2	CASSTSLWDPGLEKNEQFF	TGTGCCAGCAGCACATCCCTTTGGGACCCGGGACTAGAGAAGAATGAGCAGTTCTTC
TRBV5-8	NA	TRBJ2-7	TRBD1	CASSLVSTAGGTEQYF	TGTGCCAGCAGCTTAGTTAGTACGGCAGGGGGAACCGAGCAGTACTTC
TRBV30	NA	TRBJ2-5	NA	CACHLNRGQETQYF	TGTGCCTGCCACCTGAATAGAGGTCAAGAGACCCAGTACTTC
TRBV28	NA	TRBJ2-1	TRBD2	CASREPASGTNEQFF	TGTGCCAGCCGCGAACCGGCTAGCGGGACCAATGAGCAGTTCTTC
TRBV25-1	NA	TRBJ2-2	NA	CASSAPYVGQGELFF	TGTGCCAGCAGTGCACCCTATGTGGGCCAGGGAGAGCTGTTTTTT
TRBV5-5	NA	TRBJ1-4	TRBD1	CASRLTGGGEKLFF	TGTGCCAGCAGATTGACAGGGGGCGGTGAAAAACTGTTTTTT
TRBV7-5	once	TRBJ1-2	NA	CARSSSTTNYGYTF	TGTGCCAGAAGCTCCTCAACTACTAACTATGGCTACACCTTC
TRBV30	NA	TRBJ1-1	NA	CAWSPPHRVDPEAFF	TGTGCCTGGAGTCCCCCGCACAGGGTGGATCCTGAAGCTTTCTTT
TRBV18	NA	TRBJ1-1	TRBD1	CASSPLGQTNTEAFF	TGTGCCAGCTCACCACTGGGACAGACCAACACTGAAGCTTTCTTT
TRBV9	once	TRBJ2-1	TRBD1	CASSTRRTGSYNEQFF	TGTGCCAGCTCCACACGCCGGACAGGGTCCTACAATGAGCAGTTCTTC
TRBV29-1	NA	TRBJ1-5	TRBD1	CSVGGTENQPQHF	TGCAGCGTTGGAGGGACAGAAAATCAGCCCCAGCATTTT
TRBV6-2/TRBV6-3	NA	TRBJ1-1	NA	CASSYPAGWNTEAFF	TGTGCCAGCAGTTACCCGGCAGGGTGGAACACTGAAGCTTTCTTT
TRBV6-5	NA	TRBJ2-5	TRBD1	CASRSGQGRTQYF	TGTGCCAGCAGATCGGGACAGGGTAGAACCCAGTACTTC
TRBV5-4	NA	TRBJ2-2	TRBD2	CASTRGGETGELFF	TGTGCCAGCACCCGGGGAGGGGAGACCGGGGAGCTGTTTTTT
TRBV18	once	TRBJ2-3	NA	CASSPWIGSGSTDTQYF	TGTGCCAGCTCACCGTGGATCGGTAGCGGATCCACAGATACGCAGTATTTT
TRBV25-1	NA	TRBJ1-2	TRBD1	CASSELGQGTHYGYTF	TGTGCCAGCAGTGAACTCGGACAGGGGACCCACTATGGCTACACCTTC